The 22 T cell receptor beta chains below were found in one sample sequenced in a study of a mutant IDH1 vaccine in newly diagnosed glioma. The repertoire was sequenced with immunoSEQ multiplex PCR; TCRdb's copy has only in-frame clones and lacks some. The sample consists of 85,000 to 100,000 clones, about 87% of them appearing once. Time point noted: baseline, week 1 (first vaccination visit). Treatment noted: pre-vaccination baseline after standard-of-care therapy. The input for sequencing was PBMCs, taken from a glioma patient treated with radiotherapy, temozolomide or both. Receptors were obtained from a woman between 45 and 65 years old with glioma.

A few counts support this clone. The chain carries TRBV5-1 and TRBJ1-4; 9 bases are shared with TRBD1. Germline V CDR1 and CDR2: SGHRS, YFSETQ. CDR3 size: 13 residues. V was pared by 5 bases and J by 4 bases, with 0 bases of the junction left unmatched. CDR3 DNA: TGCGCCAGCAGGACAGGGGGTAATGAAAAACTGTTTTTT. Its protein is CASRTGGNEKLFF.

This chain uses TRBV9 with TRBJ2-1, with TRBD2 matching 8 bases. J was trimmed by 5 bases and V by 0 bases; bases with no gene match: 16. Germline-derived CDR1 and CDR2 are SGDLS and YYNGEE. This CDR3 has 19 residues. The CDR3: CASSVGTSGYLPFHNEQFF. The CDR3 DNA is TGTGCCAGCAGCGTAGGAACTAGCGGCTACCTCCCGTTCCACAATGAGCAGTTCTTC.

In its sample, this clone was seen a few times. V and J are TRBV5-4 and TRBJ1-1; D possibly corresponds to TRBD1 (5 bases). Trimming stripped 4 bases from V and 5 bases from J, with 12 bases between. In germline, CDR1 is SGHNT, CDR2 YYREEE (reference sequence). The CDR3 length is 13 residues. The CDR3 coding sequence is TGTGCCAGCAGCCTAGTGGGGCAGACTGAAGCTTTCTTT. Translated, it gives CASSLVGQTEAFF.

The V call is TRBV28, the J call TRBJ1-5, with D maybe TRBD1 (6 bases). The germline CDR1 and CDR2 sequences are MDHEN and SYDVKM. The CDR3 loop spans 13 amino acids. The germline V and J ends were trimmed by 6 bases and 2 bases, with 8 bases remaining between them. Written as DNA, the CDR3 is TGTGCCAGCAGAAGGGGGGGCAATCAGCCCCAGCATTTT. The encoded protein is CASRRGGNQPQHF.

This clone was counted a single time. The chain is built from TRBV4-1 and TRBJ2-1; the match to TRBD2 covers 10 bases. The trim removed 4 bases at V and 6 bases at J, leaving 12 bases unmatched. The CDR3 consists of 17 residues. The germline CDR1 and CDR2 sequences are MGHRA and YSYEKL. CDR3 region: CASSPPRVLAGVNEQFF. CDR3 bases: TGCGCCAGCAGCCCACCAAGGGTGCTAGCGGGAGTCAATGAGCAGTTCTTC.

The gene calls are TRBV27 and TRBJ2-2; TRBD2 matches 14 bases. CDR1 and CDR2 (germline): MNHEY, SMNVEV (reference sequence). Losses at the gene ends were 6 bases for V and 1 base for J; bases not matched to a gene: 4. The CDR3 contains 17 residues. In DNA, the CDR3 is TGTGCCAGCAGCCGGACTAGCGGGAGGTGGAACACCGGGGAGCTGTTTTTT. This sequence encodes CASSRTSGRWNTGELFF.

The gene calls are TRBV4-1 and TRBJ1-4; 7 bases align to TRBD1. Germline-derived CDR1 and CDR2 are MGHRA and YSYEKL. V lost 4 bases to trimming and J lost 2 bases; unmatched junction nucleotides: 4. This CDR3 region has 15 residues. This CDR3 reads CASSPPGQTNEKLFF. The DNA for the CDR3 is TGCGCCAGCAGCCCCCCGGGACAGACTAATGAAAAACTGTTTTTT.

The chain is built from TRBV7-9 and TRBJ2-7; 8 positions match TRBD2. In germline, CDR1 is SEHNR, CDR2 FQNEAQ (reference sequence). This CDR3 spans 14 amino acids. V lost 4 bases and J lost 7; bases outside the gene matches: 9. This CDR3 reads CASSSSGTSTEQYF. The CDR3 nucleotides are TGTGCCAGCAGCTCGTCCGGGACTAGTACAGAGCAGTACTTC. Drawing the rest from reference TRBV7-9 and TRBJ2-7, the complete variable domain is DTGVSQNPRHKITKRGQNVTFRCDPISEHNRLYWYRQTLGQGPEFLTYFQNEAQLEKSRLLSDRFSAERPKGSFSTLEIQRTEQGDSAMYLCASSSSGTSTEQYFGPGTRLTVT.

This chain uses TRBV27 with TRBJ1-1, with D hard to call. Germline-derived CDR1 and CDR2 are MNHEY and SMNVEV (reference sequence). The length of the CDR3 is 14 residues. With 1 base removed from V and 2 bases from J, the gap between germline ends came to 8 bases. The CDR3 here is CASSLLGSNTEAFF. CDR3 in DNA: TGTGCCAGCAGTTTATTGGGCAGTAACACTGAAGCTTTCTTT.

J is TRBJ2-7 and V is TRBV7-2; 8 bases are shared with TRBD2. The CDR3 consists of 17 residues. V trimming: 3 bases; J trimming: 0 bases; junction bases outside the gene matches: 10. In germline, CDR1 is SGHTA, CDR2 FQGNSA. CDR3 amino acids: CASSFSGRWAGSYEQYF. CDR3 sequence (DNA): TGTGCCAGCAGCTTCAGCGGGAGATGGGCAGGCTCCTACGAGCAGTACTTC.

The chain has TRBV5-1 and TRBJ2-1, with D unclear. With 3 bases removed from V and 0 bases from J, the gap between germline ends came to 7 bases. The germline CDR1 and CDR2 sequences are SGHRS and YFSETQ. The CDR3 sequence is 14 residues long. The CDR3 DNA follows: TGCGCCAGCAGCTCGGAGAGCTCCTACAATGAGCAGTTCTTC. Translating gives CASSSESSYNEQFF.

In this sample, this clone turned up once. This rearrangement joins TRBV12-5 to TRBJ1-2; D is perhaps TRBD1 (6 bases). Trimming pared 7 bases from V and 8 bases from J, leaving 20 bases between. The CDR3 consists of 14 residues. The germline CDR1 and CDR2 sequences are LGHNT and FRNRAP. CDR3 region: CASEGDNWAEGYTF. As DNA, the CDR3 is TGTGCTAGTGAGGGGGACAATTGGGCGGAAGGCTACACCTTC.

This clone has only a few counts. The chain employs TRBV6-6 and TRBJ1-1; 10 bases align to TRBD1. The CDR3 contains 16 residues. Germline V gives CDR1 MNHNY, CDR2 SVGAGI (reference sequence). V shed 8 bases and J 4 bases; nucleotides not matched to a gene: 13. CDR3 nucleotides: TGTGCCAGCTCCCGGGACAGGGGAGAATTTGGCACTGAAGCTTTCTTT. Protein: CASSRDRGEFGTEAFF.

The V and J genes are TRBV6-1 and TRBJ2-7; tentative D call: TRBD1 (6 bases). V was clipped by 5 bases and J by 3 bases, with 11 bases between them. The CDR3 totals 13 residues. Per germline, CDR1 MNHNS and CDR2 SASEGT. The CDR3 region is CASSIRTDYEQYF. The CDR3 DNA follows: TGTGCCAGCAGTATCCGGACAGACTACGAGCAGTACTTC.

This clone was picked up one time. The DNA for the CDR3 is TGTGCCAGCTCATCCCGGGACTCTGGAAACACCATATATTTT. Its translation: CASSSRDSGNTIYF. The V and J genes are TRBV18 and TRBJ1-3, with D uncertain. Germline CDR1 KGHSH, CDR2 LQKENI. The CDR3 consists of 14 residues. Trimming left V 5 bases short and J 0 bases short, with 8 bases between.

In its sample, this clone was seen a few times. The V gene is TRBV9, the J gene TRBJ1-4; 8 bases are shared with TRBD1. The CDR3 runs to 16 residues. Germline V lookup: CDR1 SGDLS, CDR2 YYNGEE. The V and J ends lost 3 bases and 8 bases, in that order; junction bases with no gene match: 12. CDR3 DNA sequence: TGTGCCAGCAGCGCTACTCAGGGGGCGAGAGGAGAAAAACTGTTTTTT. The encoded protein is CASSATQGARGEKLFF.

The chain links TRBV2 to TRBJ2-7; TRBD1 is a possible D gene (5 bases). Deletions cut 7 bases from V and 6 bases from J, with 22 bases between. The CDR3 runs to 15 residues. Germline V lookup: CDR1 SNHLY, CDR2 FYNNEI. The CDR3 region is CASTRAPLSPVEQYF. The DNA for the CDR3 is TGTGCCAGCACCAGGGCCCCGTTGAGCCCCGTCGAGCAGTACTTC.

The count of this clone is one. This rearrangement joins TRBV21-1 to TRBJ1-2. TRBV21-1 is deemed a pseudogene. This CDR3 has 12 residues. The CDR3 loop reads CARGNSRPGYTF. In DNA form, the CDR3 reads TGTGCCAGGGGGAATTCACGGCCTGGCTACACCTTC.

The rearrangement uses TRBV28 and TRBJ1-4; D gene unclear. V was trimmed by 3 bases and J by 3 bases, leaving 8 bases between them. The germline V gene has CDR1 MDHEN and CDR2 SYDVKM. This CDR3 spans 14 amino acids. The CDR3 here is CASSFVSPNEKLFF. Written as DNA, the CDR3 is TGTGCCAGCAGTTTTGTCAGTCCTAATGAAAAACTGTTTTTT.

The chain is built from TRBV27 and TRBJ2-7; tentative D call: TRBD1 (5 bases). The CDR3 length is 15 residues. Between the trimmed V and J ends, which lost 4 bases and 1 base, there was a span of 14 bases. The germline V gene has CDR1 MNHEY and CDR2 SMNVEV (reference sequence). The CDR3 DNA is TGTGCCAGCAGTTCACCGCCCACAGGTTCCTACGAGCAGTACTTC. This gives the protein CASSSPPTGSYEQYF.

The CDR3, as DNA: TGTGCCAGCAGTGAAGGGGCTAGCGGGGGCCACGAGCAGTACTTC. Protein product: CASSEGASGGHEQYF. This chain uses TRBV6-1 with TRBJ2-7; 10 bases fit TRBD2. The CDR3 contains 15 residues. CDR1 and CDR2 from the germline V gene are MNHNS and SASEGT. Losses at the gene ends were 1 base for V and 5 bases for J; bases not matched to a gene: 5.

J is TRBJ2-3 and V is TRBV30, with D perhaps being TRBD1 or TRBD2 (5 bases each). Germline CDR1 and CDR2: GTSNPN and SVGIG (reference sequence). The CDR3 is made up of 13 amino acids. Deletions cut 5 bases from V and 2 bases from J, with 11 bases between. CDR3 sequence: CAWGTLATDTQYF. The CDR3 bases are TGTGCCTGGGGGACCCTTGCCACAGATACGCAGTATTTT.